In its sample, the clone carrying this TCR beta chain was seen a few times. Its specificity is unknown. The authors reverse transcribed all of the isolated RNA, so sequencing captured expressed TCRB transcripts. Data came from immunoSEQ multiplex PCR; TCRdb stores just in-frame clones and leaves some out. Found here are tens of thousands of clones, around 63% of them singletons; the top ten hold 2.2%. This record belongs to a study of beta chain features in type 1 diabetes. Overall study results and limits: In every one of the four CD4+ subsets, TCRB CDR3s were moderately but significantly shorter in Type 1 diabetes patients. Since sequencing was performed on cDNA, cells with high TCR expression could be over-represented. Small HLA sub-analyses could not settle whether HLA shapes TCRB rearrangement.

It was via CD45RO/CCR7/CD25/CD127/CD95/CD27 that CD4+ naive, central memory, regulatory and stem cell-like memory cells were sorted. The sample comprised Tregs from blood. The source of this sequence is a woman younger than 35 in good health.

The CDR3 loop reads CASSLEGAPVNEQFF. The CDR3 DNA follows: TGTGCCAGCAGTTTAGAGGGGGCCCCCGTCAATGAGCAGTTCTTC. The chain is built from TRBV27 and TRBJ2-1; 7 bases agree with TRBD1. The ends lost 2 bases at V and 6 bases at J; junction bases unmatched: 7. The CDR3 contains 15 residues. Germline CDR1 is MNHEY and CDR2 is SMNVEV (reference sequence).